The 23 T cell receptor beta chains below all came from one sample that was sequenced in a study of blood T cell repertoires in COVID-19. Assay used: immunoSEQ multiplex PCR; TCRdb lists only in-frame clones, some missing. In the table there are hundreds of thousands of clones, around 84% of which are singletons. The sample taken for sequencing was PBMCs or T cells enriched from blood (not recorded which). The receptors originated from a man aged 40-50 years who had recovered from COVID-19.

The chain combines TRBV7-9 with TRBJ2-1; D unresolved. CDR1 is SEHNR, CDR2 FQNEAQ, per germline (reference sequence). V lost 1 base and J lost 0, with 19 bases in between. The CDR3 has 19 residues. The CDR3 here is CASSLEITGRENSYNEQFF. The CDR3 bases are TGTGCCAGCAGCTTAGAGATAACTGGGCGCGAAAACTCCTACAATGAGCAGTTCTTC.

The genes are TRBV6-5 and TRBJ2-3; D may be TRBD2 (6 bases). This CDR3 is built from 15 residues. Germline CDR1 is MNHEY and CDR2 is SVGAGI. Trimming pared 5 bases from V and 2 bases from J, leaving 14 bases between. The CDR3 bases are TGTGCCAGCAGTCGGGACTGGAGAAACACAGATACGCAGTATTTT. This sequence encodes CASSRDWRNTDTQYF.

The chain combines TRBV19 with TRBJ1-2; D is ambiguous. Trimming stripped 5 bases from V and 4 bases from J, with 11 bases between. The CDR3 length is 13 residues. Germline V gives CDR1 LNHDA, CDR2 SQIVND (reference sequence). The CDR3 spells CASSQEGSYGYTF. The CDR3, as DNA: TGTGCCAGTAGTCAGGAGGGAAGCTATGGCTACACCTTC. The full variable domain, with the rest looked up from reference TRBV19 and TRBJ1-2, is DGGITQSPKYLFRKEGQNVTLSCEQNLNHDAMYWYRQDPGQGLRLIYYSQIVNDFQKGDIAEGYSVSREKKESFPLTVTSAQKNPTAFYLCASSQEGSYGYTFGSGTRLTVV.

The chain links TRBV10-3 to TRBJ1-4, with 9 bases that match TRBD1. Per the germline V gene, CDR1 is ENHRY and CDR2 is SYGVKD. The CDR3 is made up of 15 amino acids. V lost 2 bases, J lost 4 bases, and 2 bases stayed unmatched. CDR3 coding DNA: TGTGCCATCAGTGAGGGGACAGGGTTTAATGAAAAACTGTTTTTT. As protein: CAISEGTGFNEKLFF.

This clone was detected only once. The chain is built from TRBV18 and TRBJ2-5; tentative D call: TRBD2 (5 bases). Trimming stripped 0 bases from V and 1 base from J, with 9 bases between. Germline V gene sequence: CDR1 KGHSH, CDR2 LQKENI. This CDR3 region has 15 residues. The CDR3 spells CASSPPGSSQETQYF. The CDR3, as DNA: TGTGCCAGCTCACCACCGGGGAGCAGCCAAGAGACCCAGTACTTC.

This chain connects TRBV3-1 (or the pseudogene TRBV3-2) to TRBJ2-7; tentatively, D is TRBD1 (5 bases). The CDR3 totals 14 residues. The germline V gene encodes CDR1 LGHDT and CDR2 YNNKEL (reference sequence). Trimming pared 1 base from V and 6 bases from J, leaving 13 bases between. The CDR3 sequence: CASSQAPATGEQYF. The DNA of the CDR3 is TGTGCCAGCAGCCAAGCCCCCGCTACAGGCGAGCAGTACTTC.

This clone was seen once. The genes are TRBV28 and TRBJ1-2; 9 bases map to TRBD1. The CDR3 is 14 amino acids. Germline V gene sequence: CDR1 MDHEN, CDR2 SYDVKM. V was clipped by 2 bases and J by 6 bases; unmatched bases: 4. CDR3 residues: CASSLRDREDGYTF. The DNA of the CDR3 is TGTGCCAGCAGTTTAAGGGACAGGGAGGATGGCTACACCTTC.

The V and J genes are TRBV6-4 and TRBJ2-1, with a tentative D call TRBD2 (5 bases). The germline CDR1 and CDR2 sequences are MRHNA and SNTAGT. This CDR3 comprises 16 residues. V lost 7 bases, J lost 3 bases, and 19 bases lay in between. DNA of the CDR3: TGTGCCAGCACCTCGGCCTGCCAGCGGAGCTACAATGAGCAGTTCTTC. This sequence encodes CASTSACQRSYNEQFF.

The chain carries TRBV27 and TRBJ2-7; D may be TRBD1 (7 bases). The V end was cut by 4 bases, the J end by 6 bases, with 13 bases between. CDR1 and CDR2 (germline): MNHEY, SMNVEV (reference sequence). CDR3 length equals 13 residues. CDR3 DNA: TGTGCCAGCAGTTCCCCCAGGGGGGCCGAGCAGTACTTC. As protein: CASSSPRGAEQYF.

The J gene is TRBJ2-7, the V gene TRBV27; 10 bases are shared with TRBD1. The trim removed 6 bases at V and 6 bases at J, leaving 5 bases unmatched. The CDR3 contains 13 residues. Looked up from germline, CDR1 is MNHEY and CDR2 is SMNVEV (reference sequence). The CDR3 sequence: CASRPGTGVEQYF. The CDR3 nucleotides read TGTGCCAGCAGGCCCGGGACAGGGGTCGAGCAGTACTTC.

This chain uses TRBV3-1 (or the pseudogene TRBV3-2) with TRBJ1-2; 8 bases map to TRBD1. The CDR3 sequence is 14 residues long. Germline CDR1 is LGHDT and CDR2 is YNNKEL (reference sequence). V lost 1 base and J lost 8; bases outside the gene matches: 6. CDR3 in amino acids: CASSQGTRTGGYTF. CDR3 DNA: TGTGCCAGCAGCCAAGGGACCCGGACAGGGGGCTACACCTTC.

The V and J genes are TRBV19 and TRBJ2-3; 8 bases align to TRBD2. Germline loops: CDR1 LNHDA, CDR2 SQIVND (reference sequence). CDR3 size: 15 residues. V was clipped by 6 bases and J by 5 bases; unmatched bases: 10. CDR3 sequence: CASSYGTRIIDTQYF. The CDR3 nucleotides read TGTGCCAGTAGCTACGGGACTAGAATTATAGATACGCAGTATTTT.

The chain has TRBV11-2 and TRBJ1-2; maybe TRBD1 (6 bases). The germline CDR1 and CDR2 sequences are SGHAT and FQNNGV. The CDR3 runs 15 residues. V was pared by 5 bases and J by 2 bases, with 15 bases between. The CDR3 sequence: CASSSFRDINYGYTF. In nucleotides, the CDR3 is TGTGCCAGCAGCAGTTTCAGGGACATCAACTATGGCTACACCTTC.

This clone appeared a few times. This chain joins TRBV28 and TRBJ1-2; D is uncertain. V gave up 10 bases and J gave up 2 bases, with 14 bases separating them. Germline V gives CDR1 MDHEN, CDR2 SYDVKM. CDR3 size: 13 residues. In DNA, the CDR3 is TGTGCCATCGGAGACCCACCGAACTATGGCTACACCTTC. Translating it yields CAIGDPPNYGYTF.

The V call is TRBV30, the J call TRBJ1-2, with TRBD1 as a possible D gene (6 bases). CDR1 and CDR2 from the germline V gene are GTSNPN and SVGIG (reference sequence). V was clipped by 2 bases and J by 9 bases, with 19 bases between them. The CDR3 contains 14 residues. This chain's CDR3 is CAWSLGDTTLSYTF. CDR3 DNA: TGTGCCTGGAGTCTCGGGGACACCACCTTGAGCTACACCTTC.

The chain is built from TRBV7-3 and TRBJ2-2; TRBD1 aligns across 7 bases. After removal of 4 bases from V and 2 bases from J, the junction contained 7 bases not matched to a gene. CDR1 and CDR2 (germline): SGHTA, FQGTGA. The CDR3 has 16 amino acids. The CDR3 region has the DNA TGTGCCAGCAGCTCTCCCCGACAGGGTAACACCGGGGAGCTGTTTTTT. It specifies CASSSPRQGNTGELFF.

The CDR3 bases are TGTGCCAGCAGCCTTACTACGTACAATGAGCAGTTCTTC. Translated, it gives CASSLTTYNEQFF. The chain uses TRBV11-1 and TRBJ2-1; D call uncertain. V lost 5 bases to trimming and J lost 4 bases, with 9 bases between them. This CDR3 spans 13 amino acids. The germline gives CDR1 SGHAT, CDR2 FQDESV (reference sequence).

The V gene is TRBV28, the J gene TRBJ2-7; D may be TRBD1 (6 bases). Germline V CDR1 and CDR2: MDHEN, SYDVKM. V shed 3 bases and J shed 6 bases, with 15 bases lying between them. This CDR3 is 14 amino acids long. CDR3 in amino acids: CASSLKGVRGEQYF. The CDR3 DNA sequence: TGTGCCAGCAGTTTGAAGGGGGTAAGAGGCGAGCAGTACTTC.

V and J are TRBV5-1 and TRBJ1-2; 9 nucleotides line up with TRBD1. Germline V gives CDR1 SGHRS, CDR2 YFSETQ. After removal of 4 bases from V and 6 bases from J, the junction contained 7 bases not matched to a gene. There are 14 residues in the CDR3. CDR3 region: CASSRARTGDGYTF. The CDR3 region has the DNA TGCGCCAGCAGCCGCGCCCGGACAGGGGATGGCTACACCTTC.

This clone was seen a few times. The CDR3 DNA reads TGTGCCAGCAGCGTAGCTAGCGGGAGTACCCCAGATACGCAGTATTTT. The encoded protein is CASSVASGSTPDTQYF. The chain carries TRBV9 and TRBJ2-3, with 10 bases lining up with TRBD2. Per germline, CDR1 SGDLS and CDR2 YYNGEE. The length of the CDR3 is 16 residues. J was trimmed by 4 bases and V by 0 bases; bases with no gene match: 5.

This clone was seen a few times. This specimen includes other DNA sequences encoding the same CDR3. V usage is TRBV5-1 and J usage is TRBJ2-1; 9 bases are shared with TRBD2. The V and J ends lost 0 bases and 2 bases, in that order; junction bases with no gene match: 0. The CDR3 sequence is 15 residues long. Germline V gene data show CDR1 as SGHRS and CDR2 as YFSETQ. CDR3: CASSLVAGAYNEQFF. The CDR3 nucleotides read TGCGCCAGCAGCTTGGTAGCGGGAGCCTACAATGAGCAGTTCTTC.

The chain couples TRBV19 to TRBJ2-3, with TRBD2 matching over 10 bases. From germline, CDR1 is LNHDA and CDR2 SQIVND (reference sequence). The V segment lost 4 bases and the J segment 0 bases; nucleotides outside the gene matches: 4. CDR3 length: 16 amino acids. The CDR3 spells CASSRRTSGSTDTQYF. The CDR3 nucleotides are TGTGCCAGTAGTAGAAGGACTAGCGGTAGCACAGATACGCAGTATTTT.

This chain joins TRBV12-5 and TRBJ1-2; TRBD1 matches at 7 bases. The CDR3 loop spans 15 amino acids. Germline CDR1 reads LGHNT; CDR2 reads FRNRAP. The junction had 9 bases not matched to a gene; V was cut back by 1 base and J by 7 bases. The DNA for the CDR3 is TGTGCTAGTGGTTTGGCAACGTCAGGGGGATCTGGCTACACCTTC. Translating it yields CASGLATSGGSGYTF.